This T cell receptor (beta chain) was obtained from a study of T cell repertoires in cytomegalovirus infection. This CDR3 contains 14 residues. Germline CDR1 MNHEY, CDR2 SVGEGT. Trimming removed 5 bases at V and 0 bases at J, with 11 bases between. MiXCR was run by TCRdb on the reads, yielding one entry per CDR3 protein. Of about 310,000 distinct CDR3 sequences in the sample, about a sixth are singletons; the top ten hold approximately 12%. The gene calls are TRBV6-2 or TRBV6-3 and TRBJ2-7, with D maybe TRBD1 (5 bases). This sequence was found in a human donor in good health (CMV status not recorded). Some clones in this sample may be carry-over from other donors' samples. Specimen: PBMCs. CDR3 sequence reads: CASSRPGISYEQYF. The CDR3 DNA sequence: TGTGCCAGCAGTAGGCCAGGGATCTCCTACGAGCAGTACTTC.